The source of this T cell receptor (beta chain) is a study of radiotherapy plus CTLA-4 blockade in lung cancer. Turning to the study itself: Objective responses occurred in around 20% of patients; about 34% had disease control.

Study observations and caveats: Reportedly, early blood T cell clone dynamics best predicted response, with interferon-beta.

The repertoire was sequenced with immunoSEQ multiplex PCR; TCRdb's copy has only in-frame clones and lacks some. Here the sample spans fewer than 150,000 clones, 78% being singletons. The CDR3 is 15 residues long. V lost 4 bases and J lost 2; bases outside the gene matches: 5. Germline V lookup: CDR1 MNHEY, CDR2 SMNVEV (reference sequence). For this clone: Its antigen is as yet unknown.

The clonotype originates from a human donor with non-small cell lung cancer who had a partial response to radiotherapy plus ipilimumab. V gene TRBV27 combines with J gene TRBJ2-7; 10 bases fit TRBD2. The sequencing used peripheral blood, collected from a patient treated with radiotherapy plus ipilimumab. The CDR3 loop reads CASSSTGTSAYEQYF. CDR3 DNA sequence: TGTGCCAGCAGTTCCACCGGGACTAGCGCCTACGAGCAGTACTTC.